The entry below describes one T cell receptor (beta chain). Using immunoSEQ multiplex PCR, the repertoire was profiled, and TCRdb retains in-frame clones only, with some absent. The sample lists millions of clones, more than 85% occurring once. The data were obtained in a study of shared clonotypes between healthy human individuals. Those who donated were healthy HIV-negative adults, with no recent acute infections or vaccinations reported. The CDR3 has 13 amino acids. V was pared by 6 bases and J by 5 bases, with 15 bases between. Per germline, CDR1 SGHKS and CDR2 YYEKEE (reference sequence). The sequenced material came from naive CD4+ T cells from PBMCs. Subset here: CD45RA+ positively selected. The TCR sequence derives from a man between 18 and 29 years old in good health. Some clones in this sample may be carry-over from other donors' samples. This sequence joins TRBV5-5 and TRBJ2-7; D possibly uses TRBD1 or TRBD2 (5 bases each). CDR3 sequence (DNA): TGTGCCAGCACCACCACCGGGGCAGACGAGCAGTACTTC. Encoded protein: CASTTTGADEQYF.